The clone carrying this T cell receptor (beta chain) was detected ten times or more. What it binds is not known. Deletions cut 0 bases from V and 7 bases from J, with 13 bases between. This CDR3 spans 15 amino acids. Looked up from germline, CDR1 is LGHDT and CDR2 is YNNKEL (reference sequence). The source of the sample is a study of response to subunit inactivated influenza vaccine. Regarding the study as a whole: It was the authors' suggestion that each seasonal influenza vaccination recruits few new T cells.

TCRdb independently ran MiXCR on the RT-PCR reads; one entry per CDR3 protein. The table lists about half a million distinct CDR3 sequences, approximately 7.1% of them singletons. This TCR was sampled from a man in his fifties or sixties who received an inactivated influenza vaccine. The specimen was PBMCs from blood, collected less than 25 months after vaccination. This chain joins TRBV3-1 and TRBJ2-1; D perhaps matches TRBD2 (6 bases). CDR3: CASSQDPGGVNEQFF. CDR3 sequence (DNA): TGTGCCAGCAGCCAAGATCCCGGAGGGGTGAATGAGCAGTTCTTC.